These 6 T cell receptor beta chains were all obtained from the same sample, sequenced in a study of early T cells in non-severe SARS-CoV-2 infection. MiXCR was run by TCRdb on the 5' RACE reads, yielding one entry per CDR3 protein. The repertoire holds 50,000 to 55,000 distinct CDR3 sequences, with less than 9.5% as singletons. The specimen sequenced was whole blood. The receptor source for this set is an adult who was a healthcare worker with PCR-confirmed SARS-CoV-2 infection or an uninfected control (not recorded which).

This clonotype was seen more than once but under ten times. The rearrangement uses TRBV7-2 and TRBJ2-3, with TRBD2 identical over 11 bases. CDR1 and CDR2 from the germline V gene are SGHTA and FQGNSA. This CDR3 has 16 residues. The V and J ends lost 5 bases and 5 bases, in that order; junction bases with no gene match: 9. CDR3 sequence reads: CASSPSASGGRDTQYF. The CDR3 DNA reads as TGTGCCAGCAGCCCCTCGGCTAGCGGGGGGCGAGATACGCAGTATTTT. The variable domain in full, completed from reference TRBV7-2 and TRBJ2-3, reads GAGVSQSPSNKVTEKGKDVELRCDPISGHTALYWYRQSLGQGLEFLIYFQGNSAPDKSGLPSDRFSAERTGGSVSTLTIQRTQQEDSAVYLCASSPSASGGRDTQYFGPGTRLTVL.

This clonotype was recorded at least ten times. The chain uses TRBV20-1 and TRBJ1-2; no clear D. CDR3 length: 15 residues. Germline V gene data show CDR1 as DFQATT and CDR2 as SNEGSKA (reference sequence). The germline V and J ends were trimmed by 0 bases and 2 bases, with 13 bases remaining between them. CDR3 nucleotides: TGCAGTGCTAGAGACCGAGAGGAGGCGAACTATGGCTACACCTTC. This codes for CSARDREEANYGYTF.

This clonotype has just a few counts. CDR3 in DNA: TGTGCCAGCAGCTTGTATGGGACAGGAACAGATACGCAGTATTTT. It is translated as CASSLYGTGTDTQYF. V is TRBV5-4 and J is TRBJ2-3; 8 bases line up with TRBD1. The CDR3 is made up of 15 amino acids. The germline V gene has CDR1 SGHNT and CDR2 YYREEE (reference sequence). V shed 1 base, J shed 3 bases, and the junction held 4 bases outside the gene matches.

CDR3 bases: TGTGCCAGCAGCTTGACAGGGAAGTACGAGCAGTACTTC. Translation: CASSLTGKYEQYF. The J gene is TRBJ2-7, the V gene TRBV13, with 7 nucleotides matching TRBD1. Germline V lookup: CDR1 PRHDT, CDR2 FYEKMQ (reference sequence). Germline trimming cut 3 bases from V and 4 bases from J; bases unmatched to any gene: 3. CDR3 size: 13 residues.

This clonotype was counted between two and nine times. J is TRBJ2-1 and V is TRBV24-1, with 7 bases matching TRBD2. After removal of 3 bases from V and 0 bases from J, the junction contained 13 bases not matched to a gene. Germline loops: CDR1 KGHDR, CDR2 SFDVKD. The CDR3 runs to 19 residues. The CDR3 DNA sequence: TGTGCCACCAGTGATACCACGCGAGGGAGGGTAGGCTCCTACAATGAGCAGTTCTTC. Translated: CATSDTTRGRVGSYNEQFF.

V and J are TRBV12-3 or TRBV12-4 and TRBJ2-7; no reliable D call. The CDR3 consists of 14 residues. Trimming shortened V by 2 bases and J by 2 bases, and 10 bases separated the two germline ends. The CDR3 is CASSLIGDPYEQYF. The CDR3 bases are TGTGCCAGCAGTTTAATAGGCGATCCCTACGAGCAGTACTTC.